The clone carrying this T cell receptor beta chain was observed a few times. The CDR3 runs 13 residues. V was shortened by 4 bases and J by 2 bases, with 7 bases between the two germline ends. Germline loops: CDR1 SGHDN, CDR2 FVKESK. The data originate from a study of control samples from healthy donors and cancer patients. Sequenced by immunoSEQ multiplex PCR; TCRdb stores in-frame clones only, minus some. The data show tens of thousands of clones, approximately 84% seen once. The V call is TRBV14, the J call TRBJ2-3, with D hard to call. Sequencing was carried out using PBMCs. The sequence came from a man in his 70s with lung cancer. The CDR3 loop is CASSPGYTDTQYF. CDR3 DNA sequence: TGTGCCAGCAGCCCCGGGTACACAGATACGCAGTATTTT.